Listed below are T cell receptor beta chains from one sample, sequenced in a study of Ad26.COV2.S vaccination and SARS-CoV-2 variants. Only in-frame clones appear in the TCRdb table, and some are missing; sequencing was by immunoSEQ multiplex PCR. The repertoire has hundreds of thousands of clones, 80% to 90% of them found once; the top ten carry 7.4%. The sequencing used peripheral blood, collected in a trial of Ad26.COV2.S vaccine versus placebo. These receptors were taken from a person aged 18 to 59 who received the Ad26.COV2.S COVID-19 vaccine or a placebo. Each CDR3 is given with its conserved first and last residue. The D gene is left open where the match is weak.

v_call	j_call	d_call	cdr3_aa
TRBV5-4	TRBJ2-1	.	CASHPVRVENNEQFF
TRBV5-4	TRBJ1-2	.	CASSYLLGAGGDGYTF
TRBV7-2	TRBJ1-2	.	CASTAEVLGGYTF
TRBV27	TRBJ1-1	.	CACGPSLSTEAFF
TRBV6-5	TRBJ1-4	.	CASSLREQGYEKLFF
TRBV5-1	TRBJ2-1	.	CASSPWVDGNEQFF
TRBV27	TRBJ2-3	.	CASTHVGATDTQYF
TRBV11-3	TRBJ2-3	.	CASSLGGTTDTQYF
TRBV2	TRBJ2-7	TRBD1	CASSRQGRHEQYF
TRBV18	TRBJ1-3	.	CASLSSFVPSSGNTIYF
TRBV10-3	TRBJ1-1	.	CASRGDPLATEAFF
TRBV5-1	TRBJ2-5	.	CASSIIGTPETQYF
TRBV5-4	TRBJ1-2	TRBD1	CASSLDRGTGSDTF
TRBV12-5	TRBJ1-2	.	CASGLEVGGYTF
TRBV16	TRBJ2-6	.	CASSPSILGGANVLTF
TRBV3-1/TRBV3-2	TRBJ2-7	.	CASGSTYEQYF
TRBV5-6	TRBJ1-4	TRBD1	CASSYGTGGGKLFF
TRBV24-1	TRBJ2-3	TRBD2	CATSEALAGATDTQYF
TRBV7-9	TRBJ1-4	.	CASSQRGQFNEKLFF
TRBV7-6	TRBJ1-5	.	CASSLAPAGANQPQHF
TRBV7-9	TRBJ1-1	.	CASSPGVANTEAFF
TRBV9	TRBJ1-3	.	CASSVTGTNRNTIYF
TRBV6-6	TRBJ1-1	TRBD1	CASSPTTGMYTEAFF
TRBV3-1/TRBV3-2	TRBJ2-1	.	CASSQTYNEQFF
TRBV7-2	TRBJ1-5	.	CASSVRPGNQPQHF
TRBV7-3	TRBJ2-3	TRBD2	CASSLTPGLAGGDTQYF
TRBV9	TRBJ2-3	TRBD2	CASSPRGVGGLASDTQYF
TRBV10-2	TRBJ1-1	TRBD1	CASSPRDRANTEAFF
TRBV7-9	TRBJ1-1	.	CASSSQQGFTEAFF
TRBV4-1	TRBJ2-5	TRBD2	CASSQVGLAGFQYF
TRBV7-3	TRBJ2-3	.	CASSLWGDAADTQYF
TRBV4-1	TRBJ2-1	.	CASSQIQGSDEQFF
TRBV5-4	TRBJ1-3	TRBD1	CASSTDRGGNTIYF
TRBV7-6	TRBJ2-1	TRBD2	CASSFRLAGPNYNEQFF
TRBV6-5	TRBJ2-2	.	CASSYTAGELFF
TRBV4-1	TRBJ2-4	TRBD2	CASSQGIASGSGKNIQYF
TRBV7-3	TRBJ1-5	TRBD1	CASSSTGGQPQHF
TRBV7-2	TRBJ1-1	.	CASSLENSLVNTEAFF
TRBV28	TRBJ2-5	.	CASSYFRGETQYF
TRBV19	TRBJ1-1	.	CASGGTGIRSGTEAFF
TRBV7-9	TRBJ1-2	TRBD1	CASSDDRGSRGYTF
TRBV9	TRBJ2-2	TRBD2	CASSTRAGANTGELFF
TRBV19	TRBJ1-2	.	CASSTRGGSTVGYTF
TRBV5-5	TRBJ1-4	.	CASSLAPSAFIERKLFF
TRBV28	TRBJ2-7	.	CASSYQPSSSYEQYF
TRBV12-5	TRBJ1-3	TRBD1	CASGLRGGGPTIYF